This T cell receptor beta chain derives from a study of control samples from healthy donors and cancer patients. CDR3 length equals 17 residues. With V trimmed by 0 bases and J by 3 bases, 6 bases remained unmatched. The germline V gene encodes CDR1 LGHNA and CDR2 YNFKEQ. Data came from immunoSEQ multiplex PCR; TCRdb stores just in-frame clones and leaves some out. The sample holds about 170,000 clones; around 91% are singletons and the top ten take 1.5%. Sequencing was carried out using blood. The chain couples TRBV4-2 to TRBJ2-3; the match to TRBD2 covers 10 bases. This receptor was taken from a woman in her twenties or thirties in good health. The CDR3 protein is CASSQESRTSGTDTQYF. DNA for the CDR3: TGTGCCAGCAGCCAAGAGAGTCGGACTAGCGGTACAGATACGCAGTATTTT.